This is a list of T cell receptor beta chains from one sample in a study of blood T cell repertoires in COVID-19. The repertoire was sequenced with immunoSEQ multiplex PCR; TCRdb's copy has only in-frame clones and lacks some. The repertoire holds 430,000 or so clones, with 70% to 90% as singletons. Input material: PBMCs or T cells enriched from blood (not recorded which). The receptors here all came from a woman under 30 who had been exposed to COVID-19. The CDR3 runs from the conserved cysteine through the conserved F or W. D genes are given only for firm matches. Clone sizes are given selectively: once, few, many, or a class where the clone is expanded.

NA	TRBV5-6	TRBJ2-1	TRBD2	TGTGCCAGCAGCTTAATAGGCGCGGGAGGTGTTGGGGACAATGAGCAGTTCTTC	CASSLIGAGGVGDNEQFF
NA	TRBV19	TRBJ1-5	NA	TGTGCCAGTAGTATCGGTAGTAGCAATCAGCCCCAGCATTTT	CASSIGSSNQPQHF
NA	TRBV18	TRBJ2-1	NA	TGTGCCAGCTCACGACCCGCGGACACATACAATGAGCAGTTCTTC	CASSRPADTYNEQFF
NA	TRBV28	TRBJ1-6	NA	TGTGCCAGCGCGGAATTCTCGGGCTCCTATAATTCACCCCTCCACTTT	CASAEFSGSYNSPLHF
NA	TRBV6-5	TRBJ2-3	TRBD1	TGTGCCAGCAGTTGGACAGGACCGGTGGATACGCAGTATTTT	CASSWTGPVDTQYF
NA	TRBV5-1	TRBJ2-3	NA	TGCGCCAGCAGCTTACGGGGTATAGATACGCAGTATTTT	CASSLRGIDTQYF
NA	TRBV2	TRBJ1-2	TRBD1	TGTGCCAGCCACGGACAGGGACCGTCACCCTATGGCTACACCTTC	CASHGQGPSPYGYTF
NA	TRBV21-1	TRBJ2-3	NA	TGTGCCAGCAGCCCCGGGACTAGCGGGAGGAAGCTGAAAGATACGCAGTATTTT	CASSPGTSGRKLKDTQYF
NA	TRBV27	TRBJ2-7	TRBD1	TGTGCCAGCAGGCCTCAGGGGGCGTCGACCTACGAGCAGTACTTC	CASRPQGASTYEQYF
NA	TRBV5-6	TRBJ2-7	TRBD1	TGTGCCAGCAGCTTCTGGACAGGGGGGAACTACGAGCAGTACTTC	CASSFWTGGNYEQYF
NA	TRBV5-8	TRBJ2-7	NA	TGTGCCAGCAGCTTGGAGTGGGCTCCCTCCTACGAGCAGTACTTC	CASSLEWAPSYEQYF
NA	TRBV6-5	TRBJ2-7	NA	TGTGTCACCAGGGCGGTGGGTGAGCAGTACTTC	CVTRAVGEQYF
NA	TRBV7-2	TRBJ2-3	TRBD2	TGTGCCAGCAGCTCTTCTCCTAGCGGGGGACACACAGATACGCAGTATTTT	CASSSSPSGGHTDTQYF
once	TRBV6-5	TRBJ1-3	NA	TGTGCCAGCAGTAGACAGGCCTCTGGAAACACCATATATTTT	CASSRQASGNTIYF